These T cell receptor beta chains were read from a single sample in a study of shared clonotypes between healthy human individuals. Using immunoSEQ multiplex PCR, the repertoire was profiled, and TCRdb retains in-frame clones only, with some absent. The sample lists some 500,000 clones; approximately 95% were seen once. The sample taken for sequencing was naive CD4+ T cells sorted from blood. These receptors were taken from a woman in her thirties in good health. CDR3s include the opening cysteine and the closing phenylalanine or tryptophan. D genes are given only for firm matches.

V gene,D gene,J gene,CDR3 protein
TRBV29-1,TRBD1,TRBJ2-5,CSVGTGGPGWTQYF
TRBV5-1,TRBD2,TRBJ2-7,CASSLEPQASGRARLNF
TRBV28,TRBD2,TRBJ2-7,CASSLAGVSYEQYF
TRBV18,TRBD2,TRBJ2-2,CASSQGLLNTGELFF
TRBV19,TRBD1,TRBJ2-3,CASSPGRSGGLDTQYF
TRBV30,TRBD1,TRBJ2-7,CAWRSGQGFYEQYF
TRBV2,TRBD2,TRBJ2-5,CASSDPSGTHQETQYF
TRBV2,NA,TRBJ1-4,CASSWGAPNEKLFF
TRBV28,TRBD2,TRBJ2-7,CASSSGLAGDEQYF
TRBV5-1,NA,TRBJ2-7,CASSPITGGNEQYF
TRBV23-1,TRBD2,TRBJ2-3,CASSHLRGSTDTQYF
TRBV7-2,NA,TRBJ2-7,CASSFGGASYEQYF
TRBV28,NA,TRBJ1-1,CASVDLRGGLTEAFF
TRBV5-4,NA,TRBJ2-2,CASSLLTAGNTGELFF
TRBV11-2,TRBD2,TRBJ2-3,CASSSGLAGGPKVGTQYF
TRBV7-9,TRBD1,TRBJ1-3,CASSPLQGANTIYF
TRBV9,TRBD2,TRBJ2-2,CASGFRPSGRPLTGELFF
TRBV5-1,NA,TRBJ2-3,CASSLGPPDSRTQYF
TRBV18,NA,TRBJ2-7,CASSPVPYYEQYF
TRBV19,NA,TRBJ2-5,CASSVGIGESETQYF
TRBV28,NA,TRBJ1-4,CASSSGPRAEKLFF
TRBV7-6,NA,TRBJ2-2,CASSLPQGYTGELFF
TRBV6-5,NA,TRBJ2-7,CASSYSPSTHEQYF
TRBV18,NA,TRBJ2-3,CASSPTSRTDTQYF
TRBV5-8,TRBD1,TRBJ2-7,CASSYDRALGEQYF
TRBV11-2,TRBD1,TRBJ2-7,CASSPGQGGYEQYF